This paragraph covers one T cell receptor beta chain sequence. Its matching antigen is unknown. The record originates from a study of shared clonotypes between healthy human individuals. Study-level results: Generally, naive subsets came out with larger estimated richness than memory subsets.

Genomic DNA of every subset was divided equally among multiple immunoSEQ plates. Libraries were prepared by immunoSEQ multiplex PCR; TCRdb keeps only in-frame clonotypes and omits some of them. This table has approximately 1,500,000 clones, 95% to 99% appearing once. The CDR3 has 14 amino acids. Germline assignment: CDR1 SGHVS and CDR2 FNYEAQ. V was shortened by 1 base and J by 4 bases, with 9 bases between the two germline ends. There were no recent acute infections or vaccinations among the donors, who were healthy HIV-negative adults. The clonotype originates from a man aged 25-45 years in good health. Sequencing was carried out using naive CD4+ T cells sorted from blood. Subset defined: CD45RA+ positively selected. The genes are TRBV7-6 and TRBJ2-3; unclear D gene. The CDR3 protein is CASSLVPGSDTQYF. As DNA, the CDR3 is TGTGCCAGCAGCTTAGTGCCGGGCTCAGATACGCAGTATTTT.